This record looks at one TCR beta chain sequence and its context. This sample stems from a study of cytomegalovirus exposure and HLA in healthy donors. PCR employed 60 Vbeta and 13 Jbeta primers. Profiling relied on immunoSEQ multiplex PCR, and the TCRdb table lists in-frame clones only, not all of them. The sample shows approximately 130,000 clones, roughly four fifths of them seen only once. V was pared by 5 bases and J by 5 bases, with 13 bases of the junction left unmatched. The CDR3 length is 16 residues. Germline-derived CDR1 and CDR2 are PRHDT and FYEKMQ (reference sequence). The chain recombines TRBV13 with TRBJ2-5; 8 bases agree with TRBD2. Sequenced sample: PBMCs. The source of this sequence is a man aged 25-45 years in good health and CMV-seronegative. The CDR3 nucleotides read TGTGCCAGCAGCACTCGTATAGCGGGGATTGGGGAGACCCAGTACTTC. The encoded protein is CASSTRIAGIGETQYF.